A selection of T cell receptor beta chains follows, all from one sample in a study of response to subunit inactivated influenza vaccine. TCRdb re-called the RT-PCR reads with MiXCR, one entry per CDR3 protein. The sample has 450,000 to 550,000 distinct CDR3 sequences; around 25% are singletons. The sample here was CD4+ T cells sorted from PBMCs, taken roughly 5 days after vaccination. These receptors originate from a man aged 45-65 years who received an inactivated influenza vaccine. CDR3s include the opening cysteine and the closing phenylalanine or tryptophan. The D gene is left open where the match is weak. The size entry is marked missing in some rows and otherwise reads once, few, many or a size class.

V gene	clone size	D gene	J gene	CDR3 DNA	CDR3 protein
TRBV20-1	.	.	TRBJ2-7	TGCAGTGCTATACGCCGGGACATCTACGAGCAGTACTTC	CSAIRRDIYEQYF
TRBV20-1	.	.	TRBJ1-1	TGCAGTGCTAGAGAGATACAGGGGAACACTGAAGCTTTCTTT	CSAREIQGNTEAFF
TRBV3-1	many	TRBD1	TRBJ2-7	TGTGCCAGCAGCCGGGACAGCAGCTCCTACGAGCAGTACTTC	CASSRDSSSYEQYF
TRBV4-1	once	TRBD1	TRBJ2-4	TGCGCCAGCAGCCAACATCCGACAGGGGCCAAAAACATTCAGTACTTC	CASSQHPTGAKNIQYF
TRBV6-2/TRBV6-3	.	TRBD1	TRBJ2-3	TGTGCCAGCAGTCCTTGGGACAGGGGCACAGATACGCAGTATTTT	CASSPWDRGTDTQYF
TRBV18	few	TRBD1	TRBJ2-2	TGTGCCAGCTCACCACGCACGGCAGGGGGTACGGCGGACACCGGGGAGCTGTTTTTT	CASSPRTAGGTADTGELFF
TRBV7-8	few	.	TRBJ2-7	TGTGCCAGCAGCTTCCAGTCCAGGGGTGGCGAGCAGTACTTC	CASSFQSRGGEQYF
TRBV28	.	.	TRBJ1-2	TGTGCCAGCATATCCGCGGGGGGGGCGAGTGGCTACACCTTC	CASISAGGASGYTF
TRBV7-9	many	.	TRBJ2-1	TGTGCCAGCAGCTCTCGGACAAACCCGAGCCAGTTCTTC	CASSSRTNPSQFF
TRBV10-1	many	.	TRBJ2-5	TGCGCCAGCAGTGTGGTGTTGATTCTCCAAGAGACCCAGTACTTC	CASSVVLILQETQYF
TRBV25-1	once	.	TRBJ2-6	TGTGCCAGCATCCCCTCTGGGGCCAACGTCCTGACTTTC	CASIPSGANVLTF
TRBV6-1	few	.	TRBJ1-2	TGTGCCAGCAAAGCAGGGCACTATGGCTACACCTTC	CASKAGHYGYTF
TRBV20-1	many	TRBD2	TRBJ2-1	TGCAGTGCTCCACCGGCAGCGGGAGTGATTAATGAGCAGTTCTTC	CSAPPAAGVINEQFF
TRBV12-3/TRBV12-4	.	.	TRBJ2-3	TGTGCCAGCAGACCCTGGACTTCCTCCTCCACAGATACGCAGTATTTT	CASRPWTSSSTDTQYF
TRBV12-3/TRBV12-4	few	TRBD2	TRBJ2-3	TGTGCCAGCAGTATTGGACTAGCGGGAGGGCCAGATACGCAGTATTTT	CASSIGLAGGPDTQYF
TRBV7-2	few	.	TRBJ2-1	TGTGCCAGCAGCCCTGGCGGGGTTGCGGGAAATGAGCAGTTCTTC	CASSPGGVAGNEQFF
TRBV4-3	.	.	TRBJ2-2	TGCGCCAGCCGACTTGCCTCGAACACCGGGGAGCTGTTTTTT	CASRLASNTGELFF